This TCR beta chain comes out of a study of blood T cell repertoires in COVID-19. V dropped 5 bases and J dropped 1 base, with 13 bases sitting between them. Germline CDR1 is SGHAT and CDR2 is FQNNGV. The CDR3 runs to 15 residues. The data were produced by immunoSEQ multiplex PCR, yet TCRdb's version contains in-frame clones alone and is incomplete. The sample has roughly 140,000 clones; 60% to 85% are singletons. This chain joins TRBV11-2 and TRBJ2-3, with D possibly matching TRBD2 (5 bases). This receptor was obtained from a woman aged 60-75 years with acute or convalescent COVID-19. Sample: peripheral blood. The CDR3 DNA sequence: TGTGCCAGCAGCGTACTAGTGAGTGGCACAGATACGCAGTATTTT. This sequence encodes CASSVLVSGTDTQYF.